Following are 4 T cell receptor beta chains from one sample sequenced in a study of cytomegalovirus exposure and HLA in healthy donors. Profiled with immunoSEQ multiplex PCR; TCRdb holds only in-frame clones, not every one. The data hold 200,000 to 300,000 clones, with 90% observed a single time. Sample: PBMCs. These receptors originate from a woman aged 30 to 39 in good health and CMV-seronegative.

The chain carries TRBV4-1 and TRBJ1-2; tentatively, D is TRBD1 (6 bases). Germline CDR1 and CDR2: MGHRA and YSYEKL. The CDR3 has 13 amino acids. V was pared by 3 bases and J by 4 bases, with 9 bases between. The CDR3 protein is CASSQGGAYGYTF. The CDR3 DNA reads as TGCGCCAGCAGCCAGGGGGGCGCCTATGGCTACACCTTC.

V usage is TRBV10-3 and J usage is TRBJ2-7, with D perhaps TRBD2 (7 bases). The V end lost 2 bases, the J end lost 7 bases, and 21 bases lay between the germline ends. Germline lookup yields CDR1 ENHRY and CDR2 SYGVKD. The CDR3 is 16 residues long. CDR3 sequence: CAISEGIGGREREQYF. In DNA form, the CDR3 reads TGTGCCATCAGTGAGGGCATAGGGGGGCGGGAGCGAGAGCAGTACTTC.

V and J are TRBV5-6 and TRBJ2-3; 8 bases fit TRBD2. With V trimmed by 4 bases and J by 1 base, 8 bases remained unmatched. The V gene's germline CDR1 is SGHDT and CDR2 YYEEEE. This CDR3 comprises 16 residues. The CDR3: CASSTQPTSGTDTQYF. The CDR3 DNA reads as TGTGCCAGCAGCACGCAACCGACTAGCGGCACAGATACGCAGTATTTT.

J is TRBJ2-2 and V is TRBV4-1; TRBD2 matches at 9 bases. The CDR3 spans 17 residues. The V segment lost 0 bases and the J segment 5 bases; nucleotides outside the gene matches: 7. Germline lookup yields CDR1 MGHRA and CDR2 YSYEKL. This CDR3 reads CASSQEGLAGWTGELFF. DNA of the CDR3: TGCGCCAGCAGCCAAGAAGGGCTAGCGGGATGGACCGGGGAGCTGTTTTTT.